The 21 T cell receptor beta chains given below trace back to one sample, sequenced in a study of PD-1 blockade in classical Hodgkin lymphoma. This sample's time point: cycle 4 day 1 (C4D1), after 5 to 7 weeks of nivolumab. No patient escaped relapse after autologous stem cell transplantation, and brentuximab vedotin exposure varied. TCRdb keeps only in-frame clones here, not all; method: immunoSEQ multiplex PCR. This sample has around 92,000 clones, with 75% to 85% found just once. Sequenced material: peripheral blood mononuclear cells (PBMCs), taken before the fourth cycle of nivolumab. Receptor source: a human donor with classical Hodgkin lymphoma.

The chain links TRBV28 to TRBJ2-5; the D gene is possibly TRBD1 (6 bases). Germline V CDR1 and CDR2: MDHEN, SYDVKM. Trimming left V 6 bases short and J 0 bases short, with 14 bases between. This CDR3 contains 15 residues. DNA for the CDR3: TGTGCCAGCAGGGGTTCGTCAGGGGACCAAGAGACCCAGTACTTC. This gives the protein CASRGSSGDQETQYF.

The rearrangement joins TRBV6-6 to TRBJ2-7; D remains unclear. Trimming took off 6 bases at V and 4 bases at J, with 10 bases between the two ends. CDR1 is MNHNY, CDR2 SVGAGI, per germline (reference sequence). This CDR3 has 12 residues. The CDR3 bases are TGTGCCAGCAGCCCAAACTCGTACGAGCAGTACTTC. It translates to CASSPNSYEQYF.

The gene calls are TRBV5-1 and TRBJ2-1; 10 bases agree with TRBD2. The ends lost 4 bases at V and 10 bases at J; junction bases unmatched: 14. CDR1 and CDR2 from the germline V gene are SGHRS and YFSETQ. The CDR3 is 16 residues long. The CDR3 DNA reads as TGCGCCAGCAGCGTCCTAACTAGCGGGACCCAAGGGGAGCAGTTCTTC. This codes for CASSVLTSGTQGEQFF.

The chain employs TRBV27 and TRBJ2-1; 8 bases line up with TRBD2. The V gene end was trimmed by 8 bases and the J gene end by 3 bases; junction bases not matched to a gene: 9. Germline V gives CDR1 MNHEY, CDR2 SMNVEV (reference sequence). The CDR3 loop spans 15 amino acids. CDR3 loop: CASAGGGSIYNEQFF. CDR3 sequence (DNA): TGTGCCAGCGCGGGAGGAGGCAGTATCTACAATGAGCAGTTCTTC.

The chain has TRBV5-4 and TRBJ1-2; 8 bases line up with TRBD1. The trim removed 5 bases at V and 6 bases at J, leaving 12 bases unmatched. Germline values: CDR1 SGHNT, CDR2 YYREEE (reference sequence). The CDR3 contains 15 residues. The CDR3: CASSSARDRTHGYTF. CDR3 bases: TGTGCCAGCAGTTCAGCCCGGGACAGGACCCATGGCTACACCTTC.

In this sample, this clone turned up a few times. This chain joins TRBV27 and TRBJ2-1, with 7 bases that match TRBD1. CDR1 is MNHEY and CDR2 is SMNVEV in the germline V gene (reference sequence). The J segment lost 1 base and the V segment lost 6 bases, leaving 9 bases of the junction unmatched. The CDR3 has 16 amino acids. CDR3 protein: CASSPPDRVSYNEQFF. The CDR3 DNA reads as TGTGCCAGCAGCCCCCCCGACAGGGTTTCCTACAATGAGCAGTTCTTC.

This clone was recorded a few times. The chain recombines TRBV5-4 with TRBJ2-7; unclear D gene. Trimming took off 3 bases at V and 4 bases at J, with 8 bases between the two ends. The CDR3 runs to 12 residues. From germline, CDR1 is SGHNT and CDR2 YYREEE (reference sequence). The CDR3 loop is CASSSDGYEQYF. The CDR3 DNA is TGTGCCAGCAGCTCGGACGGATACGAGCAGTACTTC.

The V and J genes are TRBV21-1 and TRBJ2-1; TRBD1 is the table's D call and was not checked against the DNA. TRBV21-1 is listed as a pseudogene. The CDR3 consists of 15 residues. In DNA form, the CDR3 reads TGTGCCAGCTTTTTAGGACGGGACAGGAGCAATGAGCAGTTCTTC. This sequence encodes CASFLGRDRSNEQFF.

V and J are TRBV6-1 and TRBJ2-7, with 11 bases aligning to TRBD2. The CDR3 spans 14 residues. Trimming at V came to 5 bases and at J to 1 base, leaving 1 base not matched to a gene. Germline V gene lookup returns CDR1 MNHNS and CDR2 SASEGT. CDR3 region: CASSTSGGSYEQYF. The CDR3 nucleotides read TGTGCCAGCAGTACTAGCGGGGGATCCTACGAGCAGTACTTC.

In its sample, this clone was seen a few times. The V and J genes are TRBV6-4 and TRBJ2-1; D is unclear. CDR3 length: 16 residues. Trimming shortened V by 6 bases and J by 0 bases, and 15 bases separated the two germline ends. The germline gives CDR1 MRHNA, CDR2 SNTAGT. For the CDR3, the DNA is TGTGCCAGCAGGCCTCTGGCGGCCAGCTCCTACAATGAGCAGTTCTTC. This encodes CASRPLAASSYNEQFF.

This clone was picked up one time. CDR3 region: CAWSGEETQYF. The CDR3 DNA reads TGTGCCTGGAGCGGTGAAGAGACCCAGTACTTC. The V call is TRBV30, the J call TRBJ2-5; D is undetermined. This CDR3 spans 11 amino acids. Germline V lookup: CDR1 GTSNPN, CDR2 SVGIG (reference sequence). The V end was cut by 3 bases, the J end by 3 bases, with 5 bases between.

The CDR3 DNA reads TGTGCTAGTGGTTTGGTACTTGGGACAGGGAGTACCAACGAGCAGTACTTC. Amino acids: CASGLVLGTGSTNEQYF. V usage is TRBV12-5 and J usage is TRBJ2-7; 9 nucleotides match TRBD1. This CDR3 has 17 amino acids. V trimming: 0 bases; J trimming: 5 bases; junction bases outside the gene matches: 11. CDR1 is LGHNT, CDR2 FRNRAP, per germline. The full variable domain, its missing parts supplied by reference TRBV12-5 and TRBJ2-7, is DARVTQTPRHKVTEMGQEVTMRCQPILGHNTVFWYRQTMMQGLELLAYFRNRAPLDDSGMPKDRFSAEMPDATLATLKIQPSEPRDSAVYFCASGLVLGTGSTNEQYFGPGTRLTVT.

The chain couples TRBV7-2 to TRBJ2-7; 8 bases fit TRBD1. The germline V gene has CDR1 SGHTA and CDR2 FQGNSA. Trimming removed 0 bases from V and 2 bases from J; junction bases left unmatched: 3. The CDR3 runs 15 residues. DNA of the CDR3: TGTGCCAGCAGCTTAGCCGGACAGGGACCCTACGAGCAGTACTTC. Protein: CASSLAGQGPYEQYF.

A few counts support this clone. The gene calls are TRBV5-6 and TRBJ2-2; D call uncertain. Germline CDR1 SGHDT, CDR2 YYEEEE. V lost 0 bases to trimming and J lost 2 bases, with 5 bases between them. The CDR3 has 14 amino acids. CDR3 region: CASSLAGNTGELFF. Here the CDR3 DNA reads TGTGCCAGCAGCTTGGCCGGAAACACCGGGGAGCTGTTTTTT.

This chain joins TRBV29-1 and TRBJ2-3; tentatively, D is TRBD2 (6 bases). CDR3 length: 14 residues. Germline-derived CDR1 and CDR2 are SQVTM and ANQGSEA. Trimming shortened V by 6 bases and J by 0 bases, and 13 bases separated the two germline ends. CDR3 sequence: CSVAVAASTDTQYF. CDR3 DNA sequence: TGCAGCGTCGCAGTAGCGGCCAGCACAGATACGCAGTATTTT.

V is TRBV19 and J is TRBJ2-3; 9 bases are a match to TRBD1. Germline CDR1 and CDR2: LNHDA and SQIVND (reference sequence). With V trimmed by 3 bases and J by 3 bases, 7 bases remained unmatched. This CDR3 is built from 16 residues. DNA of the CDR3: TGTGCCAGTAGTATTTCCGGGACAGGGCTTACAGATACGCAGTATTTT. This encodes CASSISGTGLTDTQYF.

V usage is TRBV5-4 and J usage is TRBJ2-5, with 10 nucleotides matching TRBD2. The germline gives CDR1 SGHNT, CDR2 YYREEE (reference sequence). Trimming took 4 bases from V and 5 from J; bases not matched to a gene: 8. CDR3 length: 15 residues. The CDR3: CASSRQAGGQETQYF. The CDR3 DNA is TGTGCCAGCAGCCGCCAAGCGGGAGGGCAGGAGACCCAGTACTTC.

This clone was observed once. The J gene is TRBJ1-5, the V gene TRBV15; D might be TRBD1 (6 bases). Germline loops: CDR1 LNHNV, CDR2 YYDKDF (reference sequence). The ends were cut back, 1 base at V and 7 bases at J, with 11 bases in the middle. The CDR3 sequence is 14 residues long. CDR3 in amino acids: CATSRGGARQPQHF. DNA of the CDR3: TGTGCCACCAGCAGAGGGGGGGCACGGCAGCCCCAGCATTTT.

The gene calls are TRBV6-5 and TRBJ2-5; 8 bases match TRBD2. The CDR3 runs to 13 residues. CDR1 and CDR2 (germline): MNHEY, SVGAGI. The V gene end was trimmed by 6 bases and the J gene end by 5 bases; junction bases not matched to a gene: 5. The DNA for the CDR3 is TGTGCCAGCAGACGGACTAGCATGGAGACCCAGTACTTC. This gives the protein CASRRTSMETQYF.

The chain uses TRBV7-2 and TRBJ2-7, with TRBD2 matching 7 bases. Germline CDR1 is SGHTA and CDR2 is FQGNSA. The CDR3 contains 17 residues. V was pared by 5 bases and J by 7 bases, with 20 bases of the junction left unmatched. CDR3 sequence: CASSPGGRGGTPREQYF. The CDR3 bases are TGTGCCAGCAGCCCTGGGGGACGGGGAGGGACCCCCAGGGAGCAGTACTTC.

The chain has TRBV27 and TRBJ2-1, with D maybe TRBD2 (6 bases). CDR3 length equals 15 residues. Germline lookup yields CDR1 MNHEY and CDR2 SMNVEV (reference sequence). The V end lost 6 bases, the J end lost 9 bases, and 21 bases lay between the germline ends. The CDR3 protein is CASSPTQLGGSEQFF. CDR3 bases: TGTGCCAGCAGCCCTACCCAGTTGGGGGGTTCTGAGCAGTTCTTC.